This T cell receptor (beta chain) stems from a study of T cell responses to AZD1222 COVID-19 vaccine. Overall study results and limits: Spike-wide vaccine-associated CD4 TCRs dominated at 160-218 and 743-854. At study baseline, merely over 5 AZD1222 recipients were seropositive.

Note on this clone: Antigen: not known.

The V end lost 0 bases, the J end lost 8 bases, and 16 bases lay between the germline ends. The CDR3 length is 15 residues. Germline V gives CDR1 LGHDT, CDR2 YNNKEL (reference sequence). Sequenced by immunoSEQ multiplex PCR; TCRdb stores in-frame clones only, minus some. The sample data list over 120,000 clones. This sequence joins TRBV3-1 (or the pseudogene TRBV3-2) and TRBJ1-1, with no clear D. Sequenced material: peripheral blood. This sequence originates from an adult in good health. This chain's CDR3 is CASSQDGLQNREAFF. The CDR3 DNA is TGTGCCAGCAGCCAAGATGGGCTGCAGAATAGAGAAGCTTTCTTT.